This TCR beta chain was identified in a study of response to subunit inactivated influenza vaccine. The study's findings and limits: Seasonal influenza vaccination, on each occasion, was suggested by the authors to recruit few new T cells.

In TCRdb, the RT-PCR reads were re-called with MiXCR into one record per CDR3 protein. The sample carries approximately 700,000 distinct CDR3 sequences, roughly 14% recorded once. The table lists this clonotype with a count of one. Antigen: not known. The TCR comes from a man aged 45-60 years who received an inactivated influenza vaccine. Sequencing was performed on PBMCs from blood, taken about 14 days before vaccination.

The CDR3 bases are TGTGCCAGCAGCCCTAGCGGGAGGACCAACACCGGGGAGCTGTTTTTT. Translated, it gives CASSPSGRTNTGELFF. The chain employs TRBV4-2 and TRBJ2-2, with TRBD2 matching 11 bases. Unmatched junction bases numbered 3, after V lost 4 bases and J lost 2 bases. Germline V CDR1 and CDR2: LGHNA, YNFKEQ. The CDR3 is made up of 16 amino acids.